The source of this T cell receptor (beta chain) is a study of cytomegalovirus exposure and HLA in healthy donors. Donors counted as nominally healthy when sampled, yet unrecorded immune exposures were likely. This clone was observed a single time. Compared with germline, one end of the junction differs, possibly owing to a read error. PCR involved 60 Vbeta and 13 Jbeta primers. Profiled with immunoSEQ multiplex PCR; TCRdb holds only in-frame clones, not every one. The sample has under 110,000 clones, under 80% seen once. The CDR3 contains 13 residues. Per germline, CDR1 LNHDA and CDR2 SQIVND (reference sequence).

The material sequenced was PBMCs. The chain joins TRBV19 to TRBJ1-5, with TRBD1 identical over 7 bases. The sequence was collected from a man aged 35 to 55 in good health and CMV-seronegative. The CDR3 DNA follows: TGTGCCAGTAGTATAGGGCGCGCAGGGGGGTTCTCTTTT. Its protein is CASSIGRAGGFSF.